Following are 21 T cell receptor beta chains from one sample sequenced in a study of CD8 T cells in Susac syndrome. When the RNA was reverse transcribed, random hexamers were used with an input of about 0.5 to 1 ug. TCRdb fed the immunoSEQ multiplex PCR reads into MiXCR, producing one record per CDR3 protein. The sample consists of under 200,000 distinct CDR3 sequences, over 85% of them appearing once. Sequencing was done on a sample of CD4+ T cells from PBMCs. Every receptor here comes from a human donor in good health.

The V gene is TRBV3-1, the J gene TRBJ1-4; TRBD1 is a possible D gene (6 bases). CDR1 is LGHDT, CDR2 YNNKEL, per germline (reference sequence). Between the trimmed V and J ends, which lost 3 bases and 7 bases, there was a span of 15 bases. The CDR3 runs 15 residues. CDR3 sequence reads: CASSQGDTAPEKLFF. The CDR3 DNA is TGTGCCAGCAGCCAGGGGGACACCGCTCCTGAAAAACTGTTTTTT.

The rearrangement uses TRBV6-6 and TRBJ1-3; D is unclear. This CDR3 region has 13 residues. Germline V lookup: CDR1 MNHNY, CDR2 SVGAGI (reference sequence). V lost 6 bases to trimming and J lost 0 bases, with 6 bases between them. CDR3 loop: CASRESSGNTIYF. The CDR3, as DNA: TGTGCCAGCAGGGAAAGCTCTGGAAACACCATATATTTT.

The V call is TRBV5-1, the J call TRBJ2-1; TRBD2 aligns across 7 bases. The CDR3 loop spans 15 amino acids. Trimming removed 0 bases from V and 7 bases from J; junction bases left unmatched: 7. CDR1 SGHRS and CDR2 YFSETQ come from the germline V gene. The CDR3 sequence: CASSLGALLANEQFF. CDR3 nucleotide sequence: TGCGCCAGCAGCTTGGGAGCCCTACTAGCGAATGAGCAGTTCTTC. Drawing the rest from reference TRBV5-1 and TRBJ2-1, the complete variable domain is KAGVTQTPRYLIKTRGQQVTLSCSPISGHRSVSWYQQTPGQGLQFLFEYFSETQRNKGNFPGRFSGRQFSNSRSEMNVSTLELGDSALYLCASSLGALLANEQFFGPGTRLTVL.

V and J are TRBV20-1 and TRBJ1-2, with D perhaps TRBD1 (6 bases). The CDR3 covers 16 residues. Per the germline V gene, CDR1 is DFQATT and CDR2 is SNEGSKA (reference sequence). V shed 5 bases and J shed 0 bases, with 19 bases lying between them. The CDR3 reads CSAAPRGQPSNYGYTF. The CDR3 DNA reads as TGCAGTGCTGCCCCCCGAGGACAGCCTTCTAACTATGGCTACACCTTC.

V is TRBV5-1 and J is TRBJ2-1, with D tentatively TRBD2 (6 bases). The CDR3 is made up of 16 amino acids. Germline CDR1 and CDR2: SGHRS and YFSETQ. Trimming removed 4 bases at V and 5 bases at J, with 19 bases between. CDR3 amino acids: CASSGRFWGPNNEQFF. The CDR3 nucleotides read TGCGCCAGCAGCGGGAGGTTCTGGGGCCCAAACAATGAGCAGTTCTTC.

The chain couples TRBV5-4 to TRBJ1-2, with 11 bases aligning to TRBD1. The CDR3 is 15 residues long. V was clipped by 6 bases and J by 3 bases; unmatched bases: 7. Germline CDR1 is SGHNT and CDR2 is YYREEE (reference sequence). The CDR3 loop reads CASTRTGGSHYGYTF. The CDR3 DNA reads TGTGCCAGCACCCGGACAGGGGGCTCCCACTATGGCTACACCTTC.

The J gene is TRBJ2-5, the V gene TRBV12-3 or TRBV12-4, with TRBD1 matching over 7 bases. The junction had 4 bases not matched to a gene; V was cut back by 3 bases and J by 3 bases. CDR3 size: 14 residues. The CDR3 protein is CASSFPGTEETQYF. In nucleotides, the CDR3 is TGTGCCAGCAGTTTCCCCGGGACAGAAGAGACCCAGTACTTC.

The CDR3: CASRSGGWAEAFF. For the CDR3, the DNA is TGCGCCAGCAGATCAGGGGGCTGGGCTGAAGCTTTCTTT. The chain uses TRBV5-1 and TRBJ1-1, with 8 bases aligning to TRBD1. V lost 5 bases and J lost 6; bases outside the gene matches: 6. The CDR3 spans 13 residues. Germline CDR1 and CDR2: SGHRS and YFSETQ.

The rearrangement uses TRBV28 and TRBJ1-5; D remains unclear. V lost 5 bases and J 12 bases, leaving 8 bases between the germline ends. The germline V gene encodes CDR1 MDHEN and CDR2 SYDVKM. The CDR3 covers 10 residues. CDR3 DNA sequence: TGTGCCAGCAGTCAAAATCGCCAGCATTTT. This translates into CASSQNRQHF.

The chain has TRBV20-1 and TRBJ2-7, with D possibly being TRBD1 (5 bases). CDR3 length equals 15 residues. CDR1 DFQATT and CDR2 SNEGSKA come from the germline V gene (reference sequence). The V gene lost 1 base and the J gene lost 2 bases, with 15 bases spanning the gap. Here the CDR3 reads CSARGPRARPYEQYF. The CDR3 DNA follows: TGCAGTGCTAGAGGCCCCAGGGCCCGTCCCTACGAGCAGTACTTC.

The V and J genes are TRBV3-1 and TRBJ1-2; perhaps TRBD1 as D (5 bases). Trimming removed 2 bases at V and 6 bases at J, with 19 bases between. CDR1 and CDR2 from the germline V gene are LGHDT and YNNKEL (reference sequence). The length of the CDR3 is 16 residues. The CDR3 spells CASSQFTDGHPNGYTF. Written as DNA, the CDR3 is TGTGCCAGCAGCCAATTCACGGACGGACACCCTAATGGCTACACCTTC.

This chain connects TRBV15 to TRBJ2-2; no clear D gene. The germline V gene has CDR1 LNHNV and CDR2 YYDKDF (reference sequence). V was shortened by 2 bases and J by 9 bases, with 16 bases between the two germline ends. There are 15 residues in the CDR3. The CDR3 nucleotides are TGTGCCACCAGCAGACCAAGCAGCCGACACCGGGAGCTGTTTTTT. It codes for CATSRPSSRHRELFF.

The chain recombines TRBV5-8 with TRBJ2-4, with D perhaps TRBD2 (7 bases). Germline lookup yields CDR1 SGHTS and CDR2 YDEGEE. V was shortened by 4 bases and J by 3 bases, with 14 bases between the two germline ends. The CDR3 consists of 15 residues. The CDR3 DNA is TGTGCCAGCAGCGAGTGGGGGGGCCTCAAAAACATTCAGTACTTC. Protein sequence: CASSEWGGLKNIQYF. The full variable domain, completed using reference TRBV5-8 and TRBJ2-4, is EAGVTQSPTHLIKTRGQQATLRCSPISGHTSVYWYQQALGLGLQFLLWYDEGEERNRGNFPPRFSGRQFPNYSSELNVNALELEDSALYLCASSEWGGLKNIQYFGAGTRLSVL.

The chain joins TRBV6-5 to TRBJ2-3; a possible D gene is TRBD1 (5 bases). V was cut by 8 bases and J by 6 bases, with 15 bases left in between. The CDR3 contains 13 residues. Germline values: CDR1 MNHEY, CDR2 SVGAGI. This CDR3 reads CASRRQTVDTQYF. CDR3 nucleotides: TGTGCCAGCCGGCGACAGACTGTGGATACGCAGTATTTT.

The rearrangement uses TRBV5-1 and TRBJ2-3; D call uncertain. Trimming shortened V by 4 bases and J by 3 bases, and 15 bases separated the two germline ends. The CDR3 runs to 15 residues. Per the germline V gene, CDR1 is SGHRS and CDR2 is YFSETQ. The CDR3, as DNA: TGCGCCAGCAGCATGGACGTTATCGCGACAGATACGCAGTATTTT. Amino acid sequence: CASSMDVIATDTQYF. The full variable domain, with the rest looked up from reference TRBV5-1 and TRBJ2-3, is KAGVTQTPRYLIKTRGQQVTLSCSPISGHRSVSWYQQTPGQGLQFLFEYFSETQRNKGNFPGRFSGRQFSNSRSEMNVSTLELGDSALYLCASSMDVIATDTQYFGPGTRLTVL.

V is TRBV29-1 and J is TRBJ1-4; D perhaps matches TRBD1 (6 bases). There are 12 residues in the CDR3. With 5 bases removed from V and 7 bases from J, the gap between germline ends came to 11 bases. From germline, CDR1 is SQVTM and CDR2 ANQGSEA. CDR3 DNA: TGCAGCGTTTTCCAACAGGGTGAAAAACTGTTTTTT. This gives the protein CSVFQQGEKLFF.

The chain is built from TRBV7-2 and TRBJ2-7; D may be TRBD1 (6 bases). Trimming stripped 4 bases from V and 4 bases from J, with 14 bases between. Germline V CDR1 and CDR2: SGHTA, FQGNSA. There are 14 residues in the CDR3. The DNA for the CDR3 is TGTGCCAGCAGCTCTTACAGGGTAGGGTACGAGCAGTACTTC. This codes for CASSSYRVGYEQYF.

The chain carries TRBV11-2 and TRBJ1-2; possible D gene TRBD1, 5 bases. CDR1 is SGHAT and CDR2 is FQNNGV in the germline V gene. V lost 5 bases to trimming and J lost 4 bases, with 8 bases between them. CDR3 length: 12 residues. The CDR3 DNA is TGTGCCAGCAGCCTCGGGACCTATGGCTACACCTTC. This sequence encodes CASSLGTYGYTF.

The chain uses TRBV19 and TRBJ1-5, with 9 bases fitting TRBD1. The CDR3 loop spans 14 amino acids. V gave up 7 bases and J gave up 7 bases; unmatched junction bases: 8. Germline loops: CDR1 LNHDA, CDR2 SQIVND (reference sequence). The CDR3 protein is CASTRTGAAQPQHF. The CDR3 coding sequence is TGTGCCAGTACTAGGACAGGGGCGGCCCAGCCCCAGCATTTT.

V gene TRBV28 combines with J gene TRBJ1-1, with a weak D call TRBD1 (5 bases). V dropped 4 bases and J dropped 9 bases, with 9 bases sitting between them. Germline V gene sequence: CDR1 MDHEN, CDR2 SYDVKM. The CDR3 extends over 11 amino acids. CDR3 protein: CASSSGKKAFF. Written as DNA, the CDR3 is TGTGCCAGCAGTTCAGGGAAGAAAGCTTTCTTT.

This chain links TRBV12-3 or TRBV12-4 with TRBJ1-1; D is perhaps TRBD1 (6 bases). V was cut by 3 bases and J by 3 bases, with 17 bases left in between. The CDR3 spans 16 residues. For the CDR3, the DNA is TGTGCCAGCAGTTTCCTACAGGGCCGGTCAGACACTGAAGCTTTCTTT. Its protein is CASSFLQGRSDTEAFF.